The 2 T cell receptor beta chains presented below share a single source sample, sequenced in a study of blood T cell repertoires in COVID-19. Data came from immunoSEQ multiplex PCR; TCRdb stores just in-frame clones and leaves some out. The sample lists 200,000 to 300,000 clones; 80% to 90% were seen once. The source material was PBMCs or T cells enriched from blood (not recorded which). These receptors all come from a woman aged 40 to 55 who had been exposed to COVID-19.

The chain links TRBV7-7 to TRBJ2-1; 9 bases fit TRBD2. The CDR3 extends over 17 amino acids. Germline trimming cut 4 bases from V and 5 bases from J; bases unmatched to any gene: 12. Germline CDR1 SSHAT, CDR2 FNYEAQ (reference sequence). In DNA, the CDR3 is TGTGCCAGCAGCTCGCACTTACGTGCGGGGGGGGACAATGAGCAGTTCTTC. Amino acids: CASSSHLRAGGDNEQFF.

This clone was found a few times. The CDR3 DNA sequence: TGTGCCAGCAGCCCCTCCCTGGGGACAGCGAACACTGAAGCTTTCTTT. Amino acids: CASSPSLGTANTEAFF. The chain uses TRBV3-1 (or the pseudogene TRBV3-2) and TRBJ1-1, with 7 bases that match TRBD1. There are 16 residues in the CDR3. The germline CDR1 and CDR2 sequences are LGHDT and YNNKEL (reference sequence). With 4 bases clipped from V and 1 base from J, the junction kept 9 bases outside the gene matches.